One sample yielded the 32 T cell receptor beta chains listed below, sequenced in a study of CD8+ T cells in alopecia areata. Investigators isolated RNA and reverse transcribed it into cDNA to act as the sequencing template. Clones were read by immunoSEQ multiplex PCR, and TCRdb kept only the in-frame ones, dropping some. The table includes about 140,000 clones, 45% to 60% detected once. The source material was CD4+ T cells sorted from blood, sampled at week 0. The origin of the receptors is a human donor with alopecia areata.

The chain employs TRBV11-2 and TRBJ2-6, with D hard to call. The CDR3 loop spans 16 amino acids. V lost 1 base and J lost 2, with 9 bases in between. Germline-derived CDR1 and CDR2 are SGHAT and FQNNGV. The CDR3 loop reads CASSLVGSPGANVLTF. CDR3 bases: TGTGCCAGCAGCTTAGTGGGCTCGCCTGGGGCCAACGTCCTGACTTTC.

The CDR3 DNA follows: TGTGCCAGCAAGGCACTAGCGGGAGCTGGCGAGCAGTACTTC. It encodes CASKALAGAGEQYF. This chain connects TRBV6-5 to TRBJ2-7; 11 bases line up with TRBD2. This CDR3 spans 14 amino acids. The V and J ends lost 7 bases and 6 bases, in that order; junction bases with no gene match: 8. Germline V gene data show CDR1 as MNHEY and CDR2 as SVGAGI.

The rearrangement uses TRBV5-6 and TRBJ2-1; 14 nucleotides align to TRBD2. J gave up 7 bases and V 1 base, and 4 bases lay outside the gene matches. The CDR3 has 16 amino acids. Germline V lookup: CDR1 SGHDT, CDR2 YYEEEE. The CDR3 loop reads CASSLFGTSGSNEQFF. The CDR3 DNA sequence: TGTGCCAGCAGCTTGTTCGGGACTAGCGGGAGTAATGAGCAGTTCTTC.

This clone was seen a few times. This chain joins TRBV21-1 and TRBJ2-7; the table's D call, TRBD1, was not checked against the DNA. TRBV21-1 is given as a pseudogene. The CDR3 is 14 residues long. The CDR3 DNA sequence: TGTGCCAGCAGCAAAGAAGACAAGTACTACGAGCAGTACTTC. The encoded protein is CASSKEDKYYEQYF.

A few counts support this clone. Other DNA sequences in the same sample also yield this CDR3. The genes are TRBV6-5 and TRBJ1-1; 9 positions match TRBD1. The CDR3 runs 15 residues. Germline-derived CDR1 and CDR2 are MNHEY and SVGAGI. V shed 3 bases, J shed 5 bases, and the junction held 7 bases outside the gene matches. CDR3 in DNA: TGTGCCAGCAGTTATTCACAGGGGGCTCGGACTGAAGCTTTCTTT. Translation gives CASSYSQGARTEAFF.

The sample holds a few counts of this clone. This CDR3 is missing its conserved last phenylalanine or tryptophan, likely due to a read error. The DNA is omitted, as the CDR3 cannot be located on it reliably, and the CDR3 follows TCRdb's listing. The chain has TRBV15 and TRBJ2-7. Germline CDR1 is LNHNV and CDR2 is YYDKDF (reference sequence). The length of the CDR3 is 12 amino acids, counting both ends. The CDR3 spells CATSRDKGTRIY.

There are a few counts of this clone. The chain combines TRBV29-1 with TRBJ2-7; maybe TRBD2 (5 bases). V shed 6 bases and J shed 1 base, with 10 bases lying between them. This CDR3 region has 12 residues. CDR1 and CDR2 (germline): SQVTM, ANQGSEA. CDR3 protein: CSVQRGSYEQYF. The CDR3 DNA sequence: TGCAGCGTCCAGAGAGGGTCCTACGAGCAGTACTTC.

The V gene is TRBV7-2, the J gene TRBJ2-1; no definite D call. Trimming stripped 3 bases from V and 8 bases from J, with 8 bases between. The CDR3 extends over 12 amino acids. CDR1 and CDR2 (germline): SGHTA, FQGNSA. CDR3 coding DNA: TGTGCCAGCAGCTTCCCAGTCTATGAGCAGTTCTTC. Translating it yields CASSFPVYEQFF. The full variable domain, in which reference TRBV7-2 and TRBJ2-1 provide the parts outside the CDR3, is GAGVSQSPSNKVTEKGKDVELRCDPISGHTALYWYRQSLGQGLEFLIYFQGNSAPDKSGLPSDRFSAERTGGSVSTLTIQRTQQEDSAVYLCASSFPVYEQFFGPGTRLTVL.

This clone was observed a few times. The J gene is TRBJ2-5, the V gene TRBV29-1, with D possibly TRBD2 on 5 matching bases. The germline V gene has CDR1 SQVTM and CDR2 ANQGSEA. Trimming cost V 3 bases and J 3 bases, with 8 bases left between them. This CDR3 is built from 12 residues. In DNA form, the CDR3 reads TGCAGCGTTGAGCGAGCGGAAGAGACCCAGTACTTC. It is translated as CSVERAEETQYF.

This chain uses TRBV7-2 with TRBJ2-3, with 11 nucleotides matching TRBD2. J lost 0 bases, V lost 5 bases, and 10 bases had no gene match. This CDR3 has 18 residues. The germline V gene encodes CDR1 SGHTA and CDR2 FQGNSA. CDR3 bases: TGTGCCAGCAGCAAAAGACTAGCGGGACCAACTAGCACAGATACGCAGTATTTT. This sequence encodes CASSKRLAGPTSTDTQYF.

In this sample, this clone turned up a few times. The genes are TRBV25-1 and TRBJ1-5; D is possibly TRBD1 (5 bases). V lost 6 bases to trimming and J lost 4 bases, with 16 bases between them. CDR1 is MGHDK, CDR2 SYGVNS, per germline. The CDR3 loop spans 15 amino acids. The CDR3 region is CASSAGSSENQPQHF. The CDR3 DNA is TGTGCCAGCAGCGCAGGGTCCTCCGAAAATCAGCCCCAGCATTTT.

This clone was picked up a small number of times. J is TRBJ1-2 and V is TRBV13; D not resolved. Deletions cut 5 bases from V and 1 base from J, with 14 bases between. CDR1 is PRHDT, CDR2 FYEKMQ, per germline (reference sequence). The CDR3 is 15 amino acids. The CDR3 region has the DNA TGTGCCAGCAGCCACCGACGGACGGGTAACTATGGCTACACCTTC. Its translation is CASSHRRTGNYGYTF.

This clone turned up a few times. Compared with germline, one end of the junction differs, possibly owing to a read error. This chain joins TRBV4-1 and TRBJ2-7; 9 positions match TRBD2. This CDR3 has 16 amino acids. Germline V CDR1 and CDR2: MGHRA, YSYEKL. The CDR3, as DNA: TGTGCCAGCAGCCACCCCGGGGCTAGCGGGATTGGGGAGCAGTACTTC. Translated, it gives CASSHPGASGIGEQYF.

The genes are TRBV10-2 and TRBJ2-7; no firm D call. V gave up 6 bases and J gave up 2 bases, with 14 bases separating them. The V gene's germline CDR1 is WSHSY and CDR2 SAAADI. The CDR3 totals 14 residues. CDR3 coding DNA: TGCGCCAGCAGGGAGACGGAACTTACCTACGAGCAGTACTTC. Amino acid sequence: CASRETELTYEQYF.

The chain recombines TRBV30 with TRBJ1-2, with TRBD1 identical over 7 bases. The germline V gene has CDR1 GTSNPN and CDR2 SVGIG (reference sequence). V gave up 3 bases and J gave up 4 bases; unmatched junction bases: 2. CDR3 length: 12 residues. In nucleotides, the CDR3 is TGTGCCTGGAGCGGGACAGTCTATGGCTACACCTTC. Translating it yields CAWSGTVYGYTF.

This clone was detected a few times. This CDR3 reads CSVGGVGNQPQHF. The DNA of the CDR3 is TGCAGCGTTGGGGGGGTGGGCAATCAGCCCCAGCATTTT. This chain uses TRBV29-1 with TRBJ1-5; D may be TRBD1 (5 bases). CDR3 length: 13 residues. Deletions cut 4 bases from V and 2 bases from J, with 9 bases between. Germline V gene lookup returns CDR1 SQVTM and CDR2 ANQGSEA.

The chain links TRBV30 to TRBJ1-4, with D perhaps TRBD1 (5 bases). The CDR3 spans 12 residues. V was shortened by 4 bases and J by 7 bases, with 10 bases between the two germline ends. Germline CDR1 is GTSNPN and CDR2 is SVGIG (reference sequence). CDR3 residues: CAWNGGGEKLFF. The CDR3 DNA is TGTGCCTGGAATGGGGGGGGTGAAAAACTGTTTTTT.

The chain couples TRBV25-1 to TRBJ1-4; no reliable D call. CDR1 is MGHDK and CDR2 is SYGVNS in the germline V gene. Trimming left V 5 bases short and J 8 bases short, with 12 bases between. This CDR3 is built from 13 residues. CDR3 nucleotides: TGTGCCAGCAGTAAGAGAGACGGAGAAAAACTGTTTTTT. Translation: CASSKRDGEKLFF.

This chain uses TRBV29-1 with TRBJ1-1, with D possibly matching TRBD1 (6 bases). Germline CDR1 SQVTM, CDR2 ANQGSEA. V lost 1 base and J 5 bases, leaving 14 bases between the germline ends. There are 14 residues in the CDR3. The CDR3 reads CSVEALTGRTEAFF. The CDR3 coding sequence is TGCAGCGTTGAAGCCTTAACAGGGCGGACTGAAGCTTTCTTT.

The rearrangement joins TRBV5-1 to TRBJ2-5; D remains unclear. V lost 6 bases, J lost 1 base, and 7 bases lay in between. Per the germline V gene, CDR1 is SGHRS and CDR2 is YFSETQ. This CDR3 contains 12 residues. CDR3 residues: CASTNIQETQYF. The CDR3 DNA reads as TGCGCCAGCACAAATATCCAAGAGACCCAGTACTTC.

V gene TRBV2 combines with J gene TRBJ1-5, with 7 bases that match TRBD1. The length of the CDR3 is 16 residues. J was trimmed by 2 bases and V by 6 bases; bases with no gene match: 10. The germline CDR1 and CDR2 sequences are SNHLY and FYNNEI. The CDR3 protein is CASSPMGQRGNQPQHF. The CDR3 bases are TGTGCCAGCAGCCCGATGGGACAGCGGGGCAATCAGCCCCAGCATTTT.

This chain's CDR3 is CATSGGPAFQTQYF. The CDR3 DNA follows: TGTGCCACCAGCGGGGGACCGGCGTTCCAGACCCAGTACTTC. This chain links TRBV15 with TRBJ2-5; D possibly matches TRBD1 or TRBD2 (5 bases each). V was trimmed by 5 bases and J by 6 bases, leaving 16 bases between them. Per the germline V gene, CDR1 is LNHNV and CDR2 is YYDKDF (reference sequence). The CDR3 is 14 residues long. Using reference TRBV15 and TRBJ2-5 for the parts outside the CDR3, the full variable domain is DAMVIQNPRYQVTQFGKPVTLSCSQTLNHNVMYWYQQKSSQAPKLLFHYYDKDFNNEADTPDNFQSRRPNTSFCFLDIRSPGLGDTAMYLCATSGGPAFQTQYFGPGTRLLVL.

CDR3 DNA: TGCAGCGGAGCGACAGGGCAGGAGGGCGAGCAGTACTTC. Its protein is CSGATGQEGEQYF. The rearrangement links TRBV29-1 to TRBJ2-7; a weak D match, TRBD1 (7 bases). This CDR3 spans 13 amino acids. Germline CDR1 is SQVTM and CDR2 is ANQGSEA. Trimming removed 7 bases from V and 6 bases from J, with 19 bases in between.

The chain links TRBV6-1 to TRBJ1-5, with 7 bases lining up with TRBD1. The J segment lost 5 bases and the V segment lost 6 bases, leaving 10 bases of the junction unmatched. This CDR3 contains 15 residues. Germline CDR1 is MNHNS and CDR2 is SASEGT. The CDR3 DNA reads TGTGCCAGCAGCCTGGGACAGAGCACTGATCAGCCCCAGCATTTT. This translates into CASSLGQSTDQPQHF.

This clone appeared once. V usage is TRBV30 and J usage is TRBJ1-2, with D possibly matching TRBD1 (6 bases). The V end lost 4 bases, the J end lost 7 bases, and 16 bases lay between the germline ends. CDR3 length: 13 amino acids. The germline CDR1 and CDR2 sequences are GTSNPN and SVGIG (reference sequence). As DNA, the CDR3 is TGTGCCTGGACCCCTTACGGGGGCGTTGGCTACACCTTC. Protein: CAWTPYGGVGYTF.

This clone was detected once. This CDR3 reads CASSQDQPAGITDTQYF. In DNA, the CDR3 is TGTGCCAGCAGCCAAGATCAGCCAGCGGGGATCACAGATACGCAGTATTTT. The chain employs TRBV4-2 and TRBJ2-3, with 7 bases matching TRBD2. J lost 2 bases, V lost 0 bases, and 8 bases had no gene match. Germline values: CDR1 LGHNA, CDR2 YNFKEQ. The CDR3 contains 17 residues.

This chain uses TRBV27 with TRBJ2-5; no clear D. Germline loops: CDR1 MNHEY, CDR2 SMNVEV (reference sequence). This CDR3 region has 15 residues. Trimming shortened V by 4 bases and J by 0 bases, and 12 bases separated the two germline ends. The CDR3, as DNA: TGTGCCAGCAGTTCCCGCCTTGGGTACCAAGAGACCCAGTACTTC. Its translation: CASSSRLGYQETQYF.

Only a few counts were recorded for this clone. The J gene is TRBJ1-5, the V gene TRBV7-2; D is perhaps TRBD1 (6 bases). This CDR3 is built from 14 residues. CDR1 is SGHTA, CDR2 FQGNSA, per germline. V was shortened by 4 bases and J by 4 bases, with 11 bases between the two germline ends. The CDR3: CASSSDSANQPQHF. CDR3 bases: TGTGCCAGCAGCTCGGACAGCGCTAATCAGCCCCAGCATTTT.

This chain joins TRBV7-2 and TRBJ1-3; D is unresolved. V lost 5 bases and J 2 bases, leaving 13 bases between the germline ends. The length of the CDR3 is 15 residues. Germline CDR1 is SGHTA and CDR2 is FQGNSA. CDR3 sequence: CASSRSGKTGNTIYF. CDR3 coding DNA: TGTGCCAGCAGCCGCTCGGGGAAAACTGGAAACACCATATATTTT. Complete variable domain (other parts from reference TRBV7-2 and TRBJ1-3): GAGVSQSPSNKVTEKGKDVELRCDPISGHTALYWYRQSLGQGLEFLIYFQGNSAPDKSGLPSDRFSAERTGGSVSTLTIQRTQQEDSAVYLCASSRSGKTGNTIYFGEGSWLTVV.

The rearrangement uses TRBV25-1 and TRBJ2-1; the match to TRBD2 covers 11 bases. The V gene's germline CDR1 is MGHDK and CDR2 SYGVNS. The CDR3 has 14 residues. The V gene end was trimmed by 3 bases and the J gene end by 9 bases; junction bases not matched to a gene: 4. CDR3 coding DNA: TGTGCCAGCAGTGACACTAGCGGGAGAATTGAGCAGTTCTTC. As protein: CASSDTSGRIEQFF. The entire variable domain, with the rest obtained from reference TRBV25-1 and TRBJ2-1, is as follows: EADIYQTPRYLVIGTGKKITLECSQTMGHDKMYWYQQDPGMELHLIHYSYGVNSTEKGDLSSESTVSRIRTEHFPLTLESARPSHTSQYLCASSDTSGRIEQFFGPGTRLTVL.

The rearrangement links TRBV5-1 to TRBJ2-7; 7 nucleotides line up with TRBD2. The CDR3 has 12 amino acids. Trimming took 0 bases from V and 6 from J; bases not matched to a gene: 0. The germline CDR1 and CDR2 sequences are SGHRS and YFSETQ. The CDR3 reads CASSLAGGEQYF. The CDR3 DNA reads TGCGCCAGCAGCTTGGCGGGGGGCGAGCAGTACTTC.

The J gene is TRBJ2-5, the V gene TRBV4-2; TRBD1 matches at 11 bases. Trimming removed 2 bases from V and 2 bases from J; junction bases left unmatched: 10. Germline CDR1 LGHNA, CDR2 YNFKEQ. The CDR3 runs 18 residues. The CDR3 loop reads CASSQPGMGTGGQETQYF. In DNA form, the CDR3 reads TGTGCCAGCAGCCAACCTGGTATGGGGACAGGGGGGCAAGAGACCCAGTACTTC.